A selection of T cell receptor beta chains follows, all from one sample in a study of radiation and T cells in renal cell carcinoma. Some clones are missing from TCRdb's copy, which holds only in-frame ones; the method was immunoSEQ multiplex PCR. The sample carries about 130,000 clones, roughly 85% recorded once. Source: blood, taken from a patient whose treatment included radiotherapy and nephrectomy. The receptors stem from a woman between 55 and 75 years old with renal cell carcinoma. Each CDR3 is given with its conserved first and last residue. The D gene is left open where the match is weak.

J gene: TRBJ2-2; CDR3 length: 15; D gene: .; V gene: TRBV5-4; CDR3 protein: CASSLGTSDTGELFF
J gene: TRBJ1-6; CDR3 length: 14; D gene: TRBD1; V gene: TRBV6-1; CDR3 protein: CASSQGVLNSPLHF
J gene: TRBJ1-4; CDR3 length: 16; D gene: TRBD1; V gene: TRBV4-1; CDR3 protein: CASSRTGDATNEKLFF
J gene: TRBJ1-2; CDR3 length: 13; D gene: .; V gene: TRBV7-3; CDR3 protein: CASSLVPEYGYTF
J gene: TRBJ2-7; CDR3 length: 15; D gene: TRBD1; V gene: TRBV9; CDR3 protein: CASSGGQATSYEQYF
J gene: TRBJ2-1; CDR3 length: 17; D gene: TRBD2; V gene: TRBV10-3; CDR3 protein: CAIGGSGRSISYNEQFF
J gene: TRBJ1-3; CDR3 length: 15; D gene: .; V gene: TRBV9; CDR3 protein: CASSVEPGVGNTIYF
J gene: TRBJ2-5; CDR3 length: 12; D gene: .; V gene: TRBV29-1; CDR3 protein: CSASGSQETQYF
J gene: TRBJ1-4; CDR3 length: 16; D gene: .; V gene: TRBV15; CDR3 protein: CATSRDLQGAREKLFF
J gene: TRBJ2-6; CDR3 length: 17; D gene: TRBD1; V gene: TRBV11-3; CDR3 protein: CASSSDRGSSGANVLTF
J gene: TRBJ2-1; CDR3 length: 15; D gene: TRBD2; V gene: TRBV4-3; CDR3 protein: CASSRNFESGSSVFF
J gene: TRBJ2-5; CDR3 length: 16; D gene: TRBD2; V gene: TRBV18; CDR3 protein: CASSPFSGGMQETQYF
J gene: TRBJ2-3; CDR3 length: 16; D gene: .; V gene: TRBV30; CDR3 protein: CAWSVRRGMGTDTQYF
J gene: TRBJ1-5; CDR3 length: 14; D gene: TRBD1; V gene: TRBV2; CDR3 protein: CASSEVAGGTAQHF
J gene: TRBJ1-2; CDR3 length: 16; D gene: TRBD1; V gene: TRBV7-9; CDR3 protein: CASSPLIQGEDYGYTF
J gene: TRBJ2-7; CDR3 length: 14; D gene: TRBD2; V gene: TRBV27; CDR3 protein: CASSGRTSIYEQYF